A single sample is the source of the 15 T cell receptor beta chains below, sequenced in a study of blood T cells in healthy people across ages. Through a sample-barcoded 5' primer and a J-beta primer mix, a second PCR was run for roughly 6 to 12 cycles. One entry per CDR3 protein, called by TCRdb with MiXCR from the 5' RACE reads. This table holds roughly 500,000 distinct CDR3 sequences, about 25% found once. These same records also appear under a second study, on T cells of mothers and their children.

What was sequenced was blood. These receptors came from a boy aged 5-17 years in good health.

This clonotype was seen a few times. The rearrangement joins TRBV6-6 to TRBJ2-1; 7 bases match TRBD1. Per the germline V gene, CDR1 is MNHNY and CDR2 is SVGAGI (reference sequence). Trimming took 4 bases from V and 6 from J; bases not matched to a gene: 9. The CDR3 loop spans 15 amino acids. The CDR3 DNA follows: TGTGCCAGCAGTTCTGACAGGGCTCGCGGCAATGAGCAGTTCTTC. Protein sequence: CASSSDRARGNEQFF.

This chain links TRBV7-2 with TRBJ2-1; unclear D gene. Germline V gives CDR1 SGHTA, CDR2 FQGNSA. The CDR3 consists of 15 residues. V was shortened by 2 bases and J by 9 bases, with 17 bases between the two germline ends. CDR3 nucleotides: TGTGCCAGCAGCTTATACGAGACCCCGATTTGTGAGCAGTTCTTC. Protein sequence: CASSLYETPICEQFF.

The CDR3 coding sequence is TGCAGTGCCCCGTCCCGGGACAGGGGACGTAAGGGCTACACCTTC. As protein: CSAPSRDRGRKGYTF. The rearrangement links TRBV20-1 to TRBJ1-2, with 10 positions matching TRBD1. Trimming removed 6 bases from V and 8 bases from J; junction bases left unmatched: 15. The CDR3 runs 15 residues. From germline, CDR1 is DFQATT and CDR2 SNEGSKA (reference sequence).

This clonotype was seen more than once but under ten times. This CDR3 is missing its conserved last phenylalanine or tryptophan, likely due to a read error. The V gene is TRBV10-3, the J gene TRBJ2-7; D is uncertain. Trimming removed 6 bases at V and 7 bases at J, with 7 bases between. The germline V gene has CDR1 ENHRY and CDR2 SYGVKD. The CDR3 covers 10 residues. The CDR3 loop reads CAISDREQYL. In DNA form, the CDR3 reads TGTGCCATCAGCGATCGAGAGCAGTACCTC.

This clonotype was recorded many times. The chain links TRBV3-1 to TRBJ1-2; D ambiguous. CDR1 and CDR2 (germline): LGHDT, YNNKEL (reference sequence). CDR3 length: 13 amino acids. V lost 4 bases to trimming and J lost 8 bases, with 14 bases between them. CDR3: CASSLGHFKGYTF. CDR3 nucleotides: TGTGCCAGCAGCCTTGGTCACTTCAAAGGCTACACCTTC.

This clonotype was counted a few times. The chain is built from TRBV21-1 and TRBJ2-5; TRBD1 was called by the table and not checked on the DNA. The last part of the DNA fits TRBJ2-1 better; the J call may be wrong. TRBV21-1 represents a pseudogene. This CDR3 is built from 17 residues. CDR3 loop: CASSKNLDREVWNEQFF. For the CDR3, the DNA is TGTGCCAGCAGCAAAAATCTCGACAGGGAGGTTTGGAATGAGCAGTTCTTC.

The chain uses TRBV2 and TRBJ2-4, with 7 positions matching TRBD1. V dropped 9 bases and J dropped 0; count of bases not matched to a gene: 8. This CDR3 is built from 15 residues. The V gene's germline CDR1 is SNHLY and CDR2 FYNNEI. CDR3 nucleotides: TGTGCCAGTACCGGGACAGAATTAGCCAAAAACATTCAGTACTTC. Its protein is CASTGTELAKNIQYF. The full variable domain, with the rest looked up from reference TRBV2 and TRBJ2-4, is EPEVTQTPSHQVTQMGQEVILRCVPISNHLYFYWYRQILGQKVEFLVSFYNNEISEKSEIFDDQFSVERPDGSNFTLKIRSTKLEDSAMYFCASTGTELAKNIQYFGAGTRLSVL.

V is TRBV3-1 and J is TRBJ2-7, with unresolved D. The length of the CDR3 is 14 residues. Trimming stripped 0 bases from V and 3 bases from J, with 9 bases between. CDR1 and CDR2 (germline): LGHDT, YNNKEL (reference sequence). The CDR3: CASSQEGDGYEQYF. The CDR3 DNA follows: TGTGCCAGCAGCCAAGAAGGAGACGGCTACGAGCAGTACTTC.

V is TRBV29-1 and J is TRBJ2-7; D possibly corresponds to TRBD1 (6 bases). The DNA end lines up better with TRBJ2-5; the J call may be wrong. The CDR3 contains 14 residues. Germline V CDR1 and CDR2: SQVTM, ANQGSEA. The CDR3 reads CSVSTQGNQETQYF. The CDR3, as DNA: TGCAGCGTATCAACACAGGGAAACCAAGAGACCCAGTACTTC.

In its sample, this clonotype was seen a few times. CDR3 DNA sequence: TGTGCCAGCAGCAAGTCCCACACTGAAGCTTTCTTT. Amino acid sequence: CASSKSHTEAFF. The rearrangement uses TRBV7-9 and TRBJ1-1; D ambiguous. The CDR3 length is 12 residues. CDR1 SEHNR and CDR2 FQNEAQ come from the germline V gene (reference sequence). The germline V and J ends were trimmed by 5 bases and 3 bases, with 7 bases remaining between them.

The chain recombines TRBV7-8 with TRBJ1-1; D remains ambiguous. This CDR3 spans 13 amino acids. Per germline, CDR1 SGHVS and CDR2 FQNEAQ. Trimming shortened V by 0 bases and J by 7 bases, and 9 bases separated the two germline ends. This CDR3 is CASSLAEGVEAFF. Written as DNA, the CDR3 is TGTGCCAGCAGCTTAGCGGAGGGAGTTGAAGCTTTCTTT.

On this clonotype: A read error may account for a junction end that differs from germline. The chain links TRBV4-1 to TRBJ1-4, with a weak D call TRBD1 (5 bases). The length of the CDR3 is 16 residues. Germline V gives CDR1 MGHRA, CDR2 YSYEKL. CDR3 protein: CASSQERGTGNERLFF. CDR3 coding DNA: TGCGCCAGCAGCCAAGAACGCGGGACGGGAAATGAAAGACTGTTTTTT.

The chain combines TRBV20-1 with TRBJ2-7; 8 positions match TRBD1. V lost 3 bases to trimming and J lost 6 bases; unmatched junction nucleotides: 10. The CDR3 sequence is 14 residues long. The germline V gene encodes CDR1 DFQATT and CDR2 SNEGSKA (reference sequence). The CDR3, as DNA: TGCAGTGCTAGTGGCCTAGACAGGGGAGGCGAGCAGTACTTC. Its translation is CSASGLDRGGEQYF.

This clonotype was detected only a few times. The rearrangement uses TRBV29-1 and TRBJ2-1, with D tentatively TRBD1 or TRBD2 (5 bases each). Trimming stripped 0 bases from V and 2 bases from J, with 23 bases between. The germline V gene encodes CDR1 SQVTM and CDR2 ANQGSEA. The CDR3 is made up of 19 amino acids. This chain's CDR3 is CSVEDLVTGPLSPYNEQFF. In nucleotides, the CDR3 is TGCAGCGTTGAAGATCTCGTTACGGGACCACTCTCCCCCTACAATGAGCAGTTCTTC.

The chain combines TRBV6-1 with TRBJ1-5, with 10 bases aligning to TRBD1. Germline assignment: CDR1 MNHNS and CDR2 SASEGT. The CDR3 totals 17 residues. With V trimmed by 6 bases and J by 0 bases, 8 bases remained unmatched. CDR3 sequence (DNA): TGTGCCAGCAGACCGGGACAGGGGACCTTTAGCAATCAGCCCCAGCATTTT. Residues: CASRPGQGTFSNQPQHF.